This note documents a single TCR beta chain sequence. Antigen: not known. This specimen belongs to a study of OX40 agonist ivuxolimab in advanced cancers. Whole-study context: As their treatment, patients were administered ivuxolimab, an agonistic anti-OX40 (CD134) antibody. The dose of intravenous ivuxolimab that patients received every 2 weeks ranged from 0.01 to 10 mg/kg.

The CDR3 contains 16 residues. V shed 4 bases and J 6 bases; nucleotides not matched to a gene: 8. Germline V gene sequence: CDR1 SGHRS, CDR2 YFSETQ. Study-wide findings and caveats: The study found among the lowest clonal expansion in partial responders at 0.1-3.0 mg/kg.

TCRdb's table, derived via immunoSEQ multiplex PCR, lists solely in-frame clones and lacks some. This table holds about 50,000 clones, about four fifths found once. The rearrangement uses TRBV5-1 and TRBJ2-2, with 11 bases that match TRBD2. Here the sequenced sample was CD4+ or CD8+ T cells sorted from blood, taken in a trial of the OX40 agonist ivuxolimab. This TCR came from an adult with an advanced solid tumor such as melanoma, head and neck, liver or kidney cancer. The CDR3 nucleotides read TGCGCCAGCAGCACCTTAGCGGGAGGGCCGGCCGGGGAGCTGTTTTTT. Protein: CASSTLAGGPAGELFF.